These 5 T cell receptor beta chains came from one sample sequenced in a study of blood T cell repertoires in COVID-19. Profiling relied on immunoSEQ multiplex PCR, and the TCRdb table lists in-frame clones only, not all of them. The sample has about 140,000 clones, 90% seen once. The sequencing input was peripheral blood. The receptor source for this set is a woman aged 80 or older with acute or convalescent COVID-19.

In this sample, this clone turned up a few times. V usage is TRBV19 and J usage is TRBJ1-2, with 7 bases fitting TRBD1. The CDR3 length is 15 residues. Germline trimming cut 4 bases from V and 0 bases from J; bases unmatched to any gene: 5. Per the germline V gene, CDR1 is LNHDA and CDR2 is SQIVND (reference sequence). The CDR3 loop is CASSRTGEANYGYTF. The CDR3 nucleotides are TGTGCCAGTAGTAGGACAGGAGAAGCTAACTATGGCTACACCTTC.

This clone is a singleton in its sample. This rearrangement joins TRBV6-4 to TRBJ2-2, with D maybe TRBD1 (6 bases). The V end lost 3 bases, the J end lost 3 bases, and 17 bases lay between the germline ends. The length of the CDR3 is 17 residues. In germline, CDR1 is MRHNA, CDR2 SNTAGT. The CDR3: CASSEEGTPGHTGELFF. The CDR3 DNA reads TGTGCCAGCAGTGAAGAAGGGACACCTGGGCACACCGGGGAGCTGTTTTTT.

Of note for this clone: Other nucleotide sequences from this sample produce the same CDR3. V usage is TRBV20-1 and J usage is TRBJ1-2, with D unclear. In germline, CDR1 is DFQATT, CDR2 SNEGSKA (reference sequence). The CDR3 runs 11 residues. Trimming stripped 4 bases from V and 1 base from J, with 4 bases between. The CDR3 coding sequence is TGCAGTGCTACCAGTAACTATGGCTACACCTTC. Protein product: CSATSNYGYTF.

This chain connects TRBV2 to TRBJ1-5, with unresolved D. The CDR3 extends over 15 amino acids. The V and J ends lost 6 bases and 3 bases respectively, with 15 bases between them. The V gene's germline CDR1 is SNHLY and CDR2 FYNNEI. CDR3 loop: CASRDMTSPNQPQHF. The CDR3 DNA reads as TGTGCCAGCAGGGATATGACATCCCCCAATCAGCCCCAGCATTTT.

The chain's CDR3 is CAISDPGTGNGYTF. In DNA form, the CDR3 reads TGTGCCATCAGTGACCCCGGGACAGGGAACGGCTACACCTTC. The genes are TRBV10-3 and TRBJ1-2, with 9 bases fitting TRBD1. The J segment lost 8 bases and the V segment lost 3 bases, leaving 7 bases of the junction unmatched. The CDR3 runs 14 residues. Looked up from germline, CDR1 is ENHRY and CDR2 is SYGVKD.